Listed here are 5 T cell receptor beta chains from one sample, sequenced in a study of glioma-infiltrating T cells. The iRepertoire nested amplicon-rescue multiplex PCR amplified TCR alpha and beta CDR3s from RNA. Via MiXCR, TCRdb re-called the multiplex PCR reads, giving one row per CDR3 protein. The data hold 400,000 or so distinct CDR3 sequences, with roughly two fifths observed a single time. Specimen: glioma tissue, nonneoplastic brain tissue, or PBMCs (not recorded which). Receptors originate from a human donor with low-grade glioma or glioblastoma, undergoing nonglioma brain surgery, or in good health (not recorded which).

The chain couples TRBV19 to TRBJ2-7, with TRBD1 identical over 10 bases. Trimming at V came to 5 bases and at J to 2 bases, leaving 6 bases not matched to a gene. Germline CDR1 reads LNHDA; CDR2 reads SQIVND (reference sequence). The CDR3 has 15 residues. CDR3 sequence reads: CASSAGTGEPYEQYF. In DNA form, the CDR3 reads TGTGCCAGTAGTGCCGGGACAGGGGAGCCCTACGAGCAGTACTTC. The full variable domain, with the rest looked up from reference TRBV19 and TRBJ2-7, is DGGITQSPKYLFRKEGQNVTLSCEQNLNHDAMYWYRQDPGQGLRLIYYSQIVNDFQKGDIAEGYSVSREKKESFPLTVTSAQKNPTAFYLCASSAGTGEPYEQYFGPGTRLTVT.

This clonotype was counted once. The chain uses TRBV12-3 or TRBV12-4 and TRBJ2-1, with TRBD1 matching 9 bases. The trim removed 6 bases at V and 3 bases at J, leaving 15 bases unmatched. The CDR3 has 18 residues. For the CDR3, the DNA is TGTGCCAGCAGCCGAATCCACGCCGGGACAGGGCTCTACAATGAGCAGTTCTTC. Amino acid sequence: CASSRIHAGTGLYNEQFF.

This clonotype has a count of ten or more. J is TRBJ2-1 and V is TRBV6-1, with D unclear. This CDR3 contains 14 residues. V was clipped by 7 bases and J by 8 bases, with 18 bases between them. The germline V gene encodes CDR1 MNHNS and CDR2 SASEGT. CDR3 protein: CASTKKEDFYEQFF. The CDR3 region has the DNA TGTGCCAGCACCAAAAAAGAGGATTTCTATGAGCAGTTCTTC.

On this clonotype itself: The junction departs from germline at one end; a sequencing error may be responsible. The chain joins TRBV6-5 to TRBJ2-2; D unclear. Germline V CDR1 and CDR2: MNHEY, SVGAGI. The CDR3 is 15 residues long. The chain's CDR3 is CASNYSDQNTGELFF. The DNA for the CDR3 is TGTGCCAGCAATTACTCGGACCAAAACACCGGGGAGCTGTTTTTT.

This clonotype was seen just once. Just one base apart from a much larger clone, this may be a read error. This chain connects TRBV28 to TRBJ2-3; the D gene could be TRBD1 or TRBD2 (5 bases each). CDR3 length: 13 residues. Germline CDR1 is MDHEN and CDR2 is SYDVKM. For the CDR3, the DNA is TGTGCCGGCAGTAAGGGACCTCGGGATACGCAGTATTTT. Translating it yields CAGSKGPRDTQYF.